The 30 T cell receptor beta chains given below trace back to one sample, sequenced in a study of cytomegalovirus exposure and HLA in healthy donors. Primers included in the PCR were 60 Vbeta and 13 Jbeta primers. Sequenced by immunoSEQ multiplex PCR; TCRdb stores in-frame clones only, minus some. Counted here are around 190,000 clones, 70% to 80% occurring once; the ten biggest clones make up around 4.3%. The sequenced material came from PBMCs. The receptors here all came from a woman in her twenties or thirties in good health and CMV-seropositive.

V gene TRBV7-9 combines with J gene TRBJ1-1; D remains ambiguous. Germline V gene data show CDR1 as SEHNR and CDR2 as FQNEAQ (reference sequence). Trimming cost V 2 bases and J 3 bases, with 10 bases left between them. CDR3 length: 14 residues. The CDR3 DNA reads as TGTGCCAGCAGCTTAACGGGTAGCGACACTGAAGCTTTCTTT. Encoded protein: CASSLTGSDTEAFF.

The chain links TRBV5-1 to TRBJ2-7; possibly TRBD1 for D (6 bases). The germline V and J ends were trimmed by 0 bases and 5 bases, with 12 bases remaining between them. Germline V gene sequence: CDR1 SGHRS, CDR2 YFSETQ. The CDR3 is 14 amino acids. CDR3 in amino acids: CASSLAQGIDEQYF. In nucleotides, the CDR3 is TGCGCCAGCAGCTTGGCCCAGGGGATCGACGAGCAGTACTTC.

The V gene is TRBV29-1, the J gene TRBJ2-2; 10 positions match TRBD1. This CDR3 is 16 amino acids long. The V gene end was trimmed by 1 base and the J gene end by 5 bases; junction bases not matched to a gene: 7. Per the germline V gene, CDR1 is SQVTM and CDR2 is ANQGSEA. The CDR3 loop is CSVEGGDRGPTGELFF. DNA of the CDR3: TGCAGCGTTGAAGGAGGAGACAGGGGGCCAACCGGGGAGCTGTTTTTT.

The chain combines TRBV27 with TRBJ1-2, with D possibly TRBD1 on 6 matching bases. Germline V gene data show CDR1 as MNHEY and CDR2 as SMNVEV (reference sequence). Trimming removed 7 bases from V and 6 bases from J, with 21 bases in between. CDR3 length: 15 amino acids. CDR3 in DNA: TGTGCCAGCACCCTACGGGGTGCGGGGGCGGATGGCTACACCTTC. It codes for CASTLRGAGADGYTF.

V is TRBV9 and J is TRBJ2-6; TRBD2 aligns across 10 bases. J was trimmed by 0 bases and V by 2 bases; bases with no gene match: 8. This CDR3 is 19 amino acids long. Germline lookup yields CDR1 SGDLS and CDR2 YYNGEE. The CDR3 nucleotides are TGTGCCAGCAGCGTTTGGGGGACTAGCGCATTCTCTGGGGCCAACGTCCTGACTTTC. This codes for CASSVWGTSAFSGANVLTF.

The V gene is TRBV7-2, the J gene TRBJ1-1; D unclear. The CDR3 runs 13 residues. V was trimmed by 3 bases and J by 4 bases, leaving 9 bases between them. Germline values: CDR1 SGHTA, CDR2 FQGNSA. The CDR3 nucleotides read TGTGCCAGCAGCTTCCTAGGCAGCACTGAAGCTTTCTTT. The encoded protein is CASSFLGSTEAFF.

The CDR3 nucleotides are TGTGCCAGCAGCTTTGGGGCGGTGGCGACAGATACGCAGTATTTT. Protein sequence: CASSFGAVATDTQYF. V and J are TRBV5-6 and TRBJ2-3, with D perhaps matching TRBD1 (5 bases). CDR1 SGHDT and CDR2 YYEEEE come from the germline V gene. V was trimmed by 2 bases and J by 3 bases, leaving 13 bases between them. The CDR3 extends over 15 amino acids.

In DNA form, the CDR3 reads TGTGCCAGCAACCCACAGGGGGCTACTGAAGCTTTCTTT. The encoded protein is CASNPQGATEAFF. This chain connects TRBV28 to TRBJ1-1, with 9 bases that match TRBD1. The CDR3 is 13 residues long. V gave up 7 bases and J gave up 5 bases; unmatched junction bases: 5. Looked up from germline, CDR1 is MDHEN and CDR2 is SYDVKM.

The chain uses TRBV4-3 and TRBJ2-1, with D perhaps matching TRBD2 (6 bases). There are 15 residues in the CDR3. V was shortened by 0 bases and J by 4 bases, with 10 bases between the two germline ends. CDR1 LGHNA and CDR2 YSLEER come from the germline V gene. CDR3 DNA: TGCGCCAGCAGCCAAGAGAGACTAGAATACAATGAGCAGTTCTTC. Amino acid sequence: CASSQERLEYNEQFF.

Only a few counts were recorded for this clone. The J gene is TRBJ1-1, the V gene TRBV5-1; D gene uncertain. This CDR3 spans 13 amino acids. Trimming took 2 bases from V and 3 from J, leaving 8 bases between them. The germline V gene encodes CDR1 SGHRS and CDR2 YFSETQ. The CDR3 spells CASSFDEDTEAFF. CDR3 nucleotides: TGCGCCAGCAGCTTCGATGAGGACACTGAAGCTTTCTTT. The full variable domain, with the rest looked up from reference TRBV5-1 and TRBJ1-1, is KAGVTQTPRYLIKTRGQQVTLSCSPISGHRSVSWYQQTPGQGLQFLFEYFSETQRNKGNFPGRFSGRQFSNSRSEMNVSTLELGDSALYLCASSFDEDTEAFFGQGTRLTVV.

The chain recombines TRBV6-1 with TRBJ1-1, with D possibly matching TRBD1 (5 bases). This CDR3 comprises 14 residues. V gave up 5 bases and J gave up 7 bases, with 17 bases separating them. Germline V CDR1 and CDR2: MNHNS, SASEGT. The CDR3 loop is CASSSGGGKGEAFF. The CDR3 bases are TGTGCCAGCAGTAGCGGGGGGGGGAAAGGTGAAGCTTTCTTT.

The chain employs TRBV5-1 and TRBJ2-1, with 8 nucleotides matching TRBD2. This CDR3 has 14 amino acids. Germline trimming cut 6 bases from V and 2 bases from J; bases unmatched to any gene: 4. Germline V lookup: CDR1 SGHRS, CDR2 YFSETQ. The CDR3 sequence is CASTSGGAYNEQFF. Here the CDR3 DNA reads TGCGCCAGCACCAGCGGGGGTGCCTACAATGAGCAGTTCTTC.

The chain recombines TRBV7-8 with TRBJ2-7; no definite D call. In germline, CDR1 is SGHVS, CDR2 FQNEAQ. V gave up 8 bases and J gave up 5 bases, with 19 bases separating them. The CDR3 is 14 residues long. In DNA form, the CDR3 reads TGTGCCAGCTGCCCTACCCTGGGCCTCCACGAGCAGTACTTC. It encodes CASCPTLGLHEQYF.

As for this clone: At one boundary the junction diverges from the germline segment, which might be a read error. The chain recombines TRBV7-9 with TRBJ2-7; D gene unclear. Germline loops: CDR1 SEHNR, CDR2 FQNEAQ (reference sequence). The CDR3 runs to 12 residues. The CDR3 DNA reads as TGTGCCAGCAGCTTAATCTCCTCCGAGCAGTACTTC. Translation: CASSLISSEQYF.

The sample holds a few counts of this clone. The chain couples TRBV7-9 to TRBJ1-5, with TRBD1 identical over 8 bases. Germline CDR1 and CDR2: SEHNR and FQNEAQ (reference sequence). The V gene end was trimmed by 2 bases and the J gene end by 4 bases; junction bases not matched to a gene: 1. This CDR3 is built from 14 residues. The CDR3 reads CASSLQGANQPQHF. The DNA for the CDR3 is TGTGCCAGCAGCTTACAGGGGGCAAATCAGCCCCAGCATTTT.

The chain is built from TRBV2 and TRBJ2-7; D is possibly TRBD2 (5 bases). Trimming left V 10 bases short and J 7 bases short, with 29 bases between. The germline V gene encodes CDR1 SNHLY and CDR2 FYNNEI. The CDR3 is 16 residues long. The CDR3 DNA is TGTGCCATCGGAGGAAGGGAAGATTGGATTAATTGGGAGCAGTACTTC. Translated, it gives CAIGGREDWINWEQYF.

The V call is TRBV5-1, the J call TRBJ2-1; no clear D. This CDR3 contains 13 residues. Trimming took off 4 bases at V and 5 bases at J, with 10 bases between the two ends. Per the germline V gene, CDR1 is SGHRS and CDR2 is YFSETQ. DNA of the CDR3: TGCGCCAGCAGCCTGGACCCAGACAATGAGCAGTTCTTC. It translates to CASSLDPDNEQFF.

The chain employs TRBV10-3 and TRBJ2-2; TRBD2 matches at 9 bases. Germline assignment: CDR1 ENHRY and CDR2 SYGVKD. The CDR3 totals 15 residues. The junction had 7 bases not matched to a gene; V was cut back by 10 bases and J by 1 base. For the CDR3, the DNA is TGTGCCACCAACAGACTAGCGGAGAACACCGGGGAGCTGTTTTTT. Residues: CATNRLAENTGELFF.

The J gene is TRBJ1-2, the V gene TRBV6-1; D is uncertain. This CDR3 spans 13 amino acids. Looked up from germline, CDR1 is MNHNS and CDR2 is SASEGT. Trimming stripped 6 bases from V and 8 bases from J, with 16 bases between. The CDR3 DNA follows: TGTGCCAGCAGCACGGCAAACAGTGAGGGCTACACCTTC. This translates into CASSTANSEGYTF.

This sequence joins TRBV6-1 and TRBJ1-1; possible D gene TRBD1, 5 bases. Per germline, CDR1 MNHNS and CDR2 SASEGT. There are 14 residues in the CDR3. V lost 6 bases and J lost 5, with 16 bases in between. The CDR3 spells CASSGGWGVTEAFF. CDR3 sequence (DNA): TGTGCCAGCAGCGGGGGGTGGGGGGTTACTGAAGCTTTCTTT.

The chain joins TRBV4-3 to TRBJ2-7, with 8 bases identical to TRBD2. J gave up 7 bases and V 1 base, and 9 bases lay outside the gene matches. The length of the CDR3 is 15 residues. Germline V gives CDR1 LGHNA, CDR2 YSLEER. CDR3 in amino acids: CASSQGTAGEGEQYF. DNA of the CDR3: TGCGCCAGCAGCCAAGGAACAGCGGGAGAGGGAGAGCAGTACTTC.

The V and J genes are TRBV5-1 and TRBJ1-3; tentative D call: TRBD1 (5 bases). The germline gives CDR1 SGHRS, CDR2 YFSETQ. V was cut by 4 bases and J by 9 bases, with 20 bases left in between. The CDR3 consists of 15 residues. CDR3: CASSPQQPRGGTIYF. The CDR3, as DNA: TGCGCCAGCAGCCCACAACAACCCCGCGGGGGCACCATATATTTT.

J is TRBJ1-2 and V is TRBV2; tentative D call: TRBD1 (5 bases). The CDR3 length is 14 residues. V shed 5 bases and J shed 2 bases, with 12 bases lying between them. Germline V gene sequence: CDR1 SNHLY, CDR2 FYNNEI. The CDR3 DNA sequence: TGTGCCAGCAGTCAAGGGGCCCGGAACTATGGCTACACCTTC. Encoded protein: CASSQGARNYGYTF.

The V and J genes are TRBV29-1 and TRBJ2-7, with D perhaps matching TRBD2 (5 bases). Germline CDR1 and CDR2: SQVTM and ANQGSEA. CDR3 size: 10 residues. Trimming pared 7 bases from V and 3 bases from J, leaving 7 bases between. This CDR3 reads CSAGDYEQYF. In DNA form, the CDR3 reads TGCAGCGCCGGGGACTACGAGCAGTACTTC.

This sequence joins TRBV9 and TRBJ2-3, with no clear D. Germline CDR1 reads SGDLS; CDR2 reads YYNGEE. The germline V and J ends were trimmed by 5 bases and 4 bases, with 5 bases remaining between them. This CDR3 has 11 residues. The CDR3 sequence is CASSNSDTQYF. CDR3 nucleotides: TGTGCCAGCAGTAATTCAGATACGCAGTATTTT.

The gene calls are TRBV19 and TRBJ2-7; the match to TRBD1 covers 10 bases. The length of the CDR3 is 17 residues. V gave up 2 bases and J gave up 4 bases; unmatched junction bases: 11. Germline-derived CDR1 and CDR2 are LNHDA and SQIVND (reference sequence). The CDR3 sequence is CASSIMSGGQGTYEQYF. CDR3 DNA sequence: TGTGCCAGTAGTATAATGAGTGGGGGACAGGGGACGTACGAGCAGTACTTC.

The CDR3 loop reads CASSLQGLSYNEQFF. The CDR3 nucleotides read TGTGCCAGCAGTTTACAGGGGCTCTCCTACAATGAGCAGTTCTTC. This chain connects TRBV27 to TRBJ2-1; maybe TRBD1 (6 bases). The CDR3 runs 15 residues. Per the germline V gene, CDR1 is MNHEY and CDR2 is SMNVEV (reference sequence). V was clipped by 2 bases and J by 0 bases, with 8 bases between them.

The genes are TRBV18 and TRBJ2-7, with unresolved D. The CDR3 has 13 amino acids. In germline, CDR1 is KGHSH, CDR2 LQKENI. Trimming stripped 3 bases from V and 2 bases from J, with 8 bases between. CDR3 DNA sequence: TGTGCCAGCTCACCCCCGGGTACCTACGAGCAGTACTTC. It is translated as CASSPPGTYEQYF.

This chain joins TRBV5-6 and TRBJ2-7; D is ambiguous. The V gene lost 0 bases and the J gene lost 4 bases, with 11 bases spanning the gap. The CDR3 contains 14 residues. Looked up from germline, CDR1 is SGHDT and CDR2 is YYEEEE. The CDR3 nucleotides read TGTGCCAGCAGCTTGGGAGGCTCGTGGTACGAGCAGTACTTC. Translating it yields CASSLGGSWYEQYF.

The V gene is TRBV7-8, the J gene TRBJ2-3; D may be TRBD2 (5 bases). The germline V gene has CDR1 SGHVS and CDR2 FQNEAQ. V was pared by 4 bases and J by 0 bases, with 23 bases between. This CDR3 is 19 amino acids long. CDR3 residues: CASSSSSGAWRSSTDTQYF. CDR3 sequence (DNA): TGTGCCAGCAGCTCTTCTTCTGGCGCGTGGAGGTCTAGCACAGATACGCAGTATTTT.